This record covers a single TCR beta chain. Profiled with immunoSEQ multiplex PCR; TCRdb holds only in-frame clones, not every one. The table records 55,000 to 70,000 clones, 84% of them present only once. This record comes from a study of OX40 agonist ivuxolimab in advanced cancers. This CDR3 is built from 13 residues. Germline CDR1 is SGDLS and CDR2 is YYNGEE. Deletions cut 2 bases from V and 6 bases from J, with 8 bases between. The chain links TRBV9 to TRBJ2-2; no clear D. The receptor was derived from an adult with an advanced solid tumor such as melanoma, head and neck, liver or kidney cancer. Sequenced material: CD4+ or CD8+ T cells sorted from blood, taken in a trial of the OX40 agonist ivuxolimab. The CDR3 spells CASSVMFPGELFF. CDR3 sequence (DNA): TGTGCCAGCAGCGTCATGTTCCCCGGGGAGCTGTTTTTT.